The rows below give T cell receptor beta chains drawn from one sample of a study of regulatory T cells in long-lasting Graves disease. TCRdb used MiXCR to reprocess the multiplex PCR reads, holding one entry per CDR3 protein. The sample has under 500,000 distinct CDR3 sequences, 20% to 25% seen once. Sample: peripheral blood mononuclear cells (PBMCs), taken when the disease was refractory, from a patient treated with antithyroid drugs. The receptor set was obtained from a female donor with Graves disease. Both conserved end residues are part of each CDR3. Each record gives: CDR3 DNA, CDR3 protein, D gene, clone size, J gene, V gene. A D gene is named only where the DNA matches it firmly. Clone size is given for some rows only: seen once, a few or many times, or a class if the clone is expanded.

TGTGCCAGCATAAGTTTTGATTCCCGGGGCACTGAAGCTTTCTTT	CASISFDSRGTEAFF	-	-	TRBJ1-1	TRBV6-1
TGCGCCAGCAGCAAAACTCTGGCGGGAGGAGAGACCCAGTACTTC	CASSKTLAGGETQYF	TRBD2	-	TRBJ2-5	TRBV5-1
TGTGCCTGGCTCCATCCGGGACAGCCCTACTATGGCTACACCTTC	CAWLHPGQPYYGYTF	TRBD1	few	TRBJ1-2	TRBV30
TGCAGTGCTAGTCAGGGGGCAAGGACAGATACGCAGTATTTT	CSASQGARTDTQYF	TRBD1	once	TRBJ2-3	TRBV20-1
TGTGCCAGCGGCGATTCTGGGGCCAACGTCCTGACTTTC	CASGDSGANVLTF	-	few	TRBJ2-6	TRBV28
TGCAGCGTCGCCATCCAGGGTGAAGCTTTCTTT	CSVAIQGEAFF	-	-	TRBJ1-1	TRBV29-1
TGTGCCAGTAGAGGAGGCTTTAATCGGCCCCAGCATTTT	CASRGGFNRPQHF	-	-	TRBJ1-5	TRBV19
TGTGCCAGCACCAACCGGGGCGGCTCCTATAATTCACCCCTCCACTTT	CASTNRGGSYNSPLHF	-	few	TRBJ1-6	TRBV12-3/TRBV12-4
TGTGCCAGCAGCTCACGTTCGGACAGAATTAATGAAAAACTGTTTTTT	CASSSRSDRINEKLFF	-	many	TRBJ1-4	TRBV3-1
TGTGCCAGCAGCACTAGCGGGAATGAGCAGTTCTTC	CASSTSGNEQFF	TRBD2	-	TRBJ2-1	TRBV7-8
TGTGCCAGCAGCCGAAGCTCGGCGGGAGTTGCCTACGAGCAGTACTTC	CASSRSSAGVAYEQYF	TRBD2	-	TRBJ2-7	TRBV5-6
TGTGCCACCAGCCAAGTAGAACTAGGGAGCACAGATACGCAGTATTTT	CATSQVELGSTDTQYF	-	-	TRBJ2-3	TRBV15
TGTGCCAGCGGGGGGGACACTGAAGCTTTCTTT	CASGGDTEAFF	-	many	TRBJ1-1	TRBV2
TGTGCCAGCAGCGTATCCTGGGCAGCTTTCTTCTACGAGCAGTACTTC	CASSVSWAAFFYEQYF	-	few	TRBJ2-7	TRBV9
TGTGCCAGCAGCTTGATGGCTGCCACCGGGGAGCTGTTTTTT	CASSLMAATGELFF	-	many	TRBJ2-2	TRBV7-2
TGCAGTGCCCCGGGACAGGATAATTCACCCCTCCACTTT	CSAPGQDNSPLHF	TRBD1	many	TRBJ1-6	TRBV20-1
TGTGCCAGCAAGGGGACAGGCCCCGGGGTGAACACTGAAGCTTTCTTT	CASKGTGPGVNTEAFF	TRBD1	many	TRBJ1-1	TRBV2
TGCGCCAGCAGCTTGGAGTCCTCCTATGGCTACACCTTC	CASSLESSYGYTF	-	few	TRBJ1-2	TRBV5-1
TGTGCCATCAGTGATGGGGGGGCTGTTGGCTACACCTTC	CAISDGGAVGYTF	-	-	TRBJ1-2	TRBV10-3
TGCGCCAGCAGCCAAGGACTTTTAGCGTTGGGCTACGAGCAGTACTTC	CASSQGLLALGYEQYF	-	-	TRBJ2-7	TRBV4-1
TGTGCCAGCAGCTTATCTCAGGGTCCACCCCTCCACTTT	CASSLSQGPPLHF	-	-	TRBJ1-6	TRBV7-9
TGTGCCAGCGATGGGGCGGGCACCGGGGAGCTGTTTTTT	CASDGAGTGELFF	-	few	TRBJ2-2	TRBV2
TGTGCCACCAGCTCGGGACAGAGCACAGATACGCAGTATTTT	CATSSGQSTDTQYF	TRBD1	few	TRBJ2-3	TRBV24-1
TGTGCCAGCTCACCACCCCTAGCGGGAGGAGTGGAGACCCAGTACTTC	CASSPPLAGGVETQYF	TRBD2	few	TRBJ2-5	TRBV18
TGTGCCAGCAGCGTAGCGGGGATTGATTCACCCCTCCACTTT	CASSVAGIDSPLHF	-	-	TRBJ1-6	TRBV9
TGTGCCAGTAGTGTCATTGGGACAGGCAGTGGCACCGGGGAGCTGTTTTTT	CASSVIGTGSGTGELFF	TRBD1	-	TRBJ2-2	TRBV19
TGTGCCGGCAGCCAAGGGGGACAGGGCGCTACTGAAGCTTTCTTT	CAGSQGGQGATEAFF	TRBD1	few	TRBJ1-1	TRBV4-2
TGTGCCAGCAGTGGACTAGCGGGAGTACGGACCGGGGAGCTGTTTTTT	CASSGLAGVRTGELFF	TRBD2	-	TRBJ2-2	TRBV6-1
TGTGCCAGCAGTTCGCAACGTTCACCCCTCCACTTT	CASSSQRSPLHF	-	many	TRBJ1-6	TRBV12-3/TRBV12-4
TGTGCCAGCAGCCCCATGGGGGGCGCGGGCGACTATGGCTACACCTTC	CASSPMGGAGDYGYTF	-	many	TRBJ1-2	TRBV28
TGTGCCAGCAGTTTAGTGGAATATGGCTACACCTTC	CASSLVEYGYTF	-	few	TRBJ1-2	TRBV12-3/TRBV12-4
TGTGCCAGCAGCCCCAGGACAGGGCCTCAAGAGACCCAGTACTTC	CASSPRTGPQETQYF	TRBD1	few	TRBJ2-5	TRBV14
TGCGCCAGCAGCTACCCTAGGACTAGCGGGATCTACGAGCAGTACTTC	CASSYPRTSGIYEQYF	TRBD2	many	TRBJ2-7	TRBV5-1
TGTGCCAGCAGTGAAGAACGGTTGAGGGATCAGCCCCAGCATTTT	CASSEERLRDQPQHF	-	many	TRBJ1-5	TRBV6-1
TGTGCCAGCAGCTTAGTTGGACGGGGTGCGTGCGAGCAGTACTTC	CASSLVGRGACEQYF	-	-	TRBJ2-7	TRBV13
TGTGCCAGCAGGCGCGCAGGGGGCGTCTATGGCTACACCTTC	CASRRAGGVYGYTF	TRBD1	-	TRBJ1-2	TRBV12-3/TRBV12-4
TGCAGTGCTAGATCGGGTGACTCCGCCTACGAGCAGTACTTC	CSARSGDSAYEQYF	-	-	TRBJ2-7	TRBV20-1
TGCGCCAGCCGGCGGACAACAAGGGACACTGAAGCTTTCTTT	CASRRTTRDTEAFF	-	-	TRBJ1-1	TRBV4-1
TGTGCCAGCAGTCCCAGGCCGGGACTAGCGGGAGGGCGAGGCTCCTACGAGCAGTACTTC	CASSPRPGLAGGRGSYEQYF	TRBD2	many	TRBJ2-7	TRBV11-2
TGCAGTGTTCCCCTAGCGGTTGGGAGGAACATTCAGTACTTC	CSVPLAVGRNIQYF	TRBD2	few	TRBJ2-4	TRBV20-1
TGCAGCGTCGTAAAACAGTCGGGGATTGAAGCTTTCTTT	CSVVKQSGIEAFF	-	-	TRBJ1-1	TRBV29-1
TGTGCCAGCAGTTGGACGGGACAGGGGGCTTCTGGGGCCAACGTCCTGACTTTC	CASSWTGQGASGANVLTF	TRBD1	-	TRBJ2-6	TRBV6-5
TGTGCCAGCTCATTCCCCATGGGCAACTCTGGAAACACCATATATTTT	CASSFPMGNSGNTIYF	-	-	TRBJ1-3	TRBV18
TGTGCCAGCAGCGACAGGGGAGTCCACGAGCAGTACTTC	CASSDRGVHEQYF	TRBD1	many	TRBJ2-7	TRBV7-2
TGCGCCAGCAGCCATTCCGGACTAGCGGGAAAATCCGGGGAGCTGTTTTTT	CASSHSGLAGKSGELFF	TRBD2	few	TRBJ2-2	TRBV4-3
TGTGCCAGCAGTTTACAGGGGGCTTACGGGGAGCTGTTTTTT	CASSLQGAYGELFF	TRBD1	-	TRBJ2-2	TRBV12-3/TRBV12-4
TGTGCCAGCAGCTTAGACCCTCCAGGGGAGGAAAGCGAAGCTTTCTTT	CASSLDPPGEESEAFF	-	few	TRBJ1-1	TRBV7-6
TGTGCCACCAGTAAGGGGAACTCCTACAATGAGCAGTTCTTC	CATSKGNSYNEQFF	-	few	TRBJ2-1	TRBV24-1
TGCGCCAGCAGCATACAGGGTGCAGAGACCCAGTACTTC	CASSIQGAETQYF	-	-	TRBJ2-5	TRBV5-1
TGCAGTGCTCGGGCCTCTCTTCAGGGCACCATATATTTT	CSARASLQGTIYF	-	-	TRBJ1-3	TRBV20-1